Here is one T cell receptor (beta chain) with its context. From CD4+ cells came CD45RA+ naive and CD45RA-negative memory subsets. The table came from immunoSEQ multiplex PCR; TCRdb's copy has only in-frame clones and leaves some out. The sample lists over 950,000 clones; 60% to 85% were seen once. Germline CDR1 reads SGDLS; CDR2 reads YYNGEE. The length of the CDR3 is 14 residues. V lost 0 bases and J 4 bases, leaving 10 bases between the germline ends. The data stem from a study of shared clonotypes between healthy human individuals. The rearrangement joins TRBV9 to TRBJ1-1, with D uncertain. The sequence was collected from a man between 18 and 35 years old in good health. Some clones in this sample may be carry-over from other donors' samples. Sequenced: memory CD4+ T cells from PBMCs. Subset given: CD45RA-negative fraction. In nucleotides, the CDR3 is TGTGCCAGCAGCGTAGAGAGGGTAGGCACTGAAGCTTTCTTT. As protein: CASSVERVGTEAFF. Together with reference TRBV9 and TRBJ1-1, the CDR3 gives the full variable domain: DSGVTQTPKHLITATGQRVTLRCSPRSGDLSVYWYQQSLDQGLQFLIQYYNGEERAKGNILERFSAQQFPDLHSELNLSSLELGDSALYFCASSVERVGTEAFFGQGTRLTVV.